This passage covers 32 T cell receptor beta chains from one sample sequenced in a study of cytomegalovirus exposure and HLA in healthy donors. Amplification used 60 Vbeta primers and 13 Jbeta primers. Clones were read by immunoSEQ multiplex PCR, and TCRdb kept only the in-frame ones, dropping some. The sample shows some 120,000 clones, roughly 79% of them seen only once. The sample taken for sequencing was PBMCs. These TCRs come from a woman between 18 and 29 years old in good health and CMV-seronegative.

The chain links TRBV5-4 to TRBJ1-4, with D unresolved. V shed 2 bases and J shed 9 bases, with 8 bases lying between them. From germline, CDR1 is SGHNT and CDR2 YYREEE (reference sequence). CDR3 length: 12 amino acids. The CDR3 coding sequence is TGTGCCAGCAGCTTCCCGGGGAAAAAACTGTTTTTT. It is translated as CASSFPGKKLFF. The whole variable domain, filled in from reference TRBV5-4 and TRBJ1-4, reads ETGVTQSPTHLIKTRGQQVTLRCSSQSGHNTVSWYQQALGQGPQFIFQYYREEENGRGNFPPRFSGLQFPNYSSELNVNALELDDSALYLCASSFPGKKLFFGSGTQLSVL.

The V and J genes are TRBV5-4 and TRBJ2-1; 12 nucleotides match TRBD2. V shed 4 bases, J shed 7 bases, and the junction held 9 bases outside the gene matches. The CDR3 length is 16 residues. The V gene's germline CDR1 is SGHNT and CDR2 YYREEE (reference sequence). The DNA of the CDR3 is TGTGCCAGCAGCCCCTACCTAGCGGGGGGGTGGAATGAGCAGTTCTTC. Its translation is CASSPYLAGGWNEQFF.

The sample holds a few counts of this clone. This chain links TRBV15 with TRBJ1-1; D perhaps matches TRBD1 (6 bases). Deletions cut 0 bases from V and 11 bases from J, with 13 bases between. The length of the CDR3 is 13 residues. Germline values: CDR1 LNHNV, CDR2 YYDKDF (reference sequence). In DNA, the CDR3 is TGTGCCACCAGCAGAGATGTCCCTCAGGGGGCTTTCTTT. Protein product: CATSRDVPQGAFF.

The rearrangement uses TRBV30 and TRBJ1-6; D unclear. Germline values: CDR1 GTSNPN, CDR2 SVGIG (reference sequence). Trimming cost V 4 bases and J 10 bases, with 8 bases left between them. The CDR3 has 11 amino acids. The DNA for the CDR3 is TGTGCCTGGACCTTCGGGTCACCCCTCCACTTT. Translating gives CAWTFGSPLHF.

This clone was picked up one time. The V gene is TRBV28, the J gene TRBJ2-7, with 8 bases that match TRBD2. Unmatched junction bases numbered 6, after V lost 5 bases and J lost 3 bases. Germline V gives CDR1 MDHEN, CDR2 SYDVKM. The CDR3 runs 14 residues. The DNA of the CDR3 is TGTGCCAGCAGTCCCTCCGGGACTAGCTACGAGCAGTACTTC. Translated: CASSPSGTSYEQYF.

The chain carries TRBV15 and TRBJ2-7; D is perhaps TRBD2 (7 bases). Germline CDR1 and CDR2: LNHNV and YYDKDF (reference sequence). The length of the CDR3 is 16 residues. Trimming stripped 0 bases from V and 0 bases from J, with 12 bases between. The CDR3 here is CATSRDRGGLSYEQYF. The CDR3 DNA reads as TGTGCCACCAGCAGAGATCGCGGGGGCCTCTCCTACGAGCAGTACTTC.

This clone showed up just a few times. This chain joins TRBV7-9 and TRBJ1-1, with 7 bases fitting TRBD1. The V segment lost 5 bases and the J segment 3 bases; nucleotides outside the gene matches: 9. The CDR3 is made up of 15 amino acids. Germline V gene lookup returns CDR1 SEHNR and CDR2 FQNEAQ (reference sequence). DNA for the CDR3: TGTGCCAGCAGCCCCCGACAGGGTCCTCACACTGAAGCTTTCTTT. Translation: CASSPRQGPHTEAFF.

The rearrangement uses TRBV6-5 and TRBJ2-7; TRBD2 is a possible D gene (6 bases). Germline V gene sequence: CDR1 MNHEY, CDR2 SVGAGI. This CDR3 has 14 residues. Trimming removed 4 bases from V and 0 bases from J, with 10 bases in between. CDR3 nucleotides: TGTGCCAGCAGTTCCGCGGGGCCCTCCTACGAGCAGTACTTC. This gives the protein CASSSAGPSYEQYF.

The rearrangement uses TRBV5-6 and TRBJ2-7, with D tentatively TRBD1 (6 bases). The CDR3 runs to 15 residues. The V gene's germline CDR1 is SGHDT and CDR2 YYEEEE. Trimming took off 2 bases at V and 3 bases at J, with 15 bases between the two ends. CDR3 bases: TGTGCCAGCAGCTTTGGACTCGAGGGGGTCTACGAGCAGTACTTC. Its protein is CASSFGLEGVYEQYF.

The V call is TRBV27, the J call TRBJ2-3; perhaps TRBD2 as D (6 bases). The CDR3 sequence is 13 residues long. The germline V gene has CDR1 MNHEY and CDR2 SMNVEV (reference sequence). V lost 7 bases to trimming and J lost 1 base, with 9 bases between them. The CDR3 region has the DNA TGTGCCAGCAAGGTAGCGGGCACAGATACGCAGTATTTT. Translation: CASKVAGTDTQYF.

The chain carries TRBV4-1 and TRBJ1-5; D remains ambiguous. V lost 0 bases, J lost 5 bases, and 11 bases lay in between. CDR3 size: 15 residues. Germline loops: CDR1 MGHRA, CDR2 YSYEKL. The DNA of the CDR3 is TGCGCCAGCAGCCAAGAATGGGCAGGTCATCAGCCCCAGCATTTT. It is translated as CASSQEWAGHQPQHF.

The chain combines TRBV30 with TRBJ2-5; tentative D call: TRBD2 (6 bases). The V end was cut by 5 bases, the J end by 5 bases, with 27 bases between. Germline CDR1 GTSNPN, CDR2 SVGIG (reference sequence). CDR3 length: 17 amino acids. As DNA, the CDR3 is TGTGCCTGGGGTACTCCGGGACCACAAATGGCGGGGGAGACCCAGTACTTC. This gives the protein CAWGTPGPQMAGETQYF.

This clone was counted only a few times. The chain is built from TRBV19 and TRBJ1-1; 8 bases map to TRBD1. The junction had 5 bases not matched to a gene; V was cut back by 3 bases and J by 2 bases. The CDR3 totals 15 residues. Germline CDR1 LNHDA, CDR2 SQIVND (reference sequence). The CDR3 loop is CASSIGRGLNTEAFF. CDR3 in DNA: TGTGCCAGTAGTATCGGCAGGGGGCTTAACACTGAAGCTTTCTTT.

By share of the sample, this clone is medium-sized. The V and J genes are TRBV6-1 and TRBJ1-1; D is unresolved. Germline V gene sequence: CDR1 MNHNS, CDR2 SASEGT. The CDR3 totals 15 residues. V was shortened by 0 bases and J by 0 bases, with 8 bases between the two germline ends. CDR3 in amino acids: CASSEAADLNTEAFF. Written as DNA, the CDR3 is TGTGCCAGCAGTGAAGCGGCAGATTTGAACACTGAAGCTTTCTTT.

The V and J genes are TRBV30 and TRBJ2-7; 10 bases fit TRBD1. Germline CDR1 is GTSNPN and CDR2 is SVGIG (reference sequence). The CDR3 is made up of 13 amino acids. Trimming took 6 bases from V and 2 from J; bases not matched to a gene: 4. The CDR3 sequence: CACPGTGAYEQYF. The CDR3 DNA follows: TGTGCCTGCCCCGGGACAGGGGCCTACGAGCAGTACTTC.

In nucleotides, the CDR3 is TGCGCCAGCAGCCCCCCCGGGACAGGGTGGAATGAGCAGTTCTTC. The encoded protein is CASSPPGTGWNEQFF. This chain joins TRBV5-1 and TRBJ2-1; 9 bases are a match to TRBD1. The CDR3 is made up of 15 amino acids. Looked up from germline, CDR1 is SGHRS and CDR2 is YFSETQ. The V segment lost 4 bases and the J segment 7 bases; nucleotides outside the gene matches: 9.

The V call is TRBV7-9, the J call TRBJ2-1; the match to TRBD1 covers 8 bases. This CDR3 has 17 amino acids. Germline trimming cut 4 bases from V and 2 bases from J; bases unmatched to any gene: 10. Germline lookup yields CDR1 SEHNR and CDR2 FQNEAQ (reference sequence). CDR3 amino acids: CASSSAPGQGPYNEQFF. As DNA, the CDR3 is TGTGCCAGCAGCTCGGCGCCTGGACAGGGTCCCTACAATGAGCAGTTCTTC.

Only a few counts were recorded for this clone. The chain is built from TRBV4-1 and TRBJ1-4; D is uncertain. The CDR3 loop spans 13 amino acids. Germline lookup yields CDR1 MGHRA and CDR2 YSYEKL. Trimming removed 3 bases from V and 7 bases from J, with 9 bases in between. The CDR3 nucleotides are TGCGCCAGCAGCCATTATGGAGTTGAAAAACTGTTTTTT. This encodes CASSHYGVEKLFF.

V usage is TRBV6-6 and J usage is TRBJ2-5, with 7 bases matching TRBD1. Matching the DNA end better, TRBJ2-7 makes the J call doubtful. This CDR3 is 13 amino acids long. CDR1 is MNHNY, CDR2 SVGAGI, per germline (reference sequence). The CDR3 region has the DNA TGTGCCAGCAGTTATGAAACAGGGGACGAGCAGTACTTC. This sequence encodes CASSYETGDEQYF.

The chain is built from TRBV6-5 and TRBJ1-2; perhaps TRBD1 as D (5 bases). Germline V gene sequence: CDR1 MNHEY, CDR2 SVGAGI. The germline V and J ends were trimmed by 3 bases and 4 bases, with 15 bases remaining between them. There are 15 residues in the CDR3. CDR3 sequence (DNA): TGTGCCAGCAGTTATACGGAGGAGGGGATCTATGGCTACACCTTC. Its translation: CASSYTEEGIYGYTF.

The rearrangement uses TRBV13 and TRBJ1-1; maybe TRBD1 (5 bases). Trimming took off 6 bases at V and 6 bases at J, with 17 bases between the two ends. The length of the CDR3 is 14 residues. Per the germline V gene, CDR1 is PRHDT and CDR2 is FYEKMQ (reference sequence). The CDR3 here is CASSHRRGLAEAFF. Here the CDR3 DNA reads TGTGCCAGCAGTCACCGGAGGGGTTTGGCTGAAGCTTTCTTT. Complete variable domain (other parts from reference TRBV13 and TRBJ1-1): AAGVIQSPRHLIKEKRETATLKCYPIPRHDTVYWYQQGPGQDPQFLISFYEKMQSDKGSIPDRFSAQQFSDYHSELNMSSLELGDSALYFCASSHRRGLAEAFFGQGTRLTVV.

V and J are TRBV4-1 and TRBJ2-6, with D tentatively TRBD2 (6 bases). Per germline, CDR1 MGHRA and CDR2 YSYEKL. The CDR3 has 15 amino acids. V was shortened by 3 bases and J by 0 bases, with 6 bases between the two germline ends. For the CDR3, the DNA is TGCGCCAGCAGCCAGGACTACTCTGGGGCCAACGTCCTGACTTTC. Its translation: CASSQDYSGANVLTF.

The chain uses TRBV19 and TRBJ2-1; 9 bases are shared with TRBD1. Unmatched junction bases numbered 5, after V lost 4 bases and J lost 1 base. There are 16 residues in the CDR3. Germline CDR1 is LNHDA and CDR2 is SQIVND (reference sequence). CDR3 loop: CASSTPGQGSYNEQFF. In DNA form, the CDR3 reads TGTGCCAGTAGTACACCGGGACAGGGTTCCTACAATGAGCAGTTCTTC.

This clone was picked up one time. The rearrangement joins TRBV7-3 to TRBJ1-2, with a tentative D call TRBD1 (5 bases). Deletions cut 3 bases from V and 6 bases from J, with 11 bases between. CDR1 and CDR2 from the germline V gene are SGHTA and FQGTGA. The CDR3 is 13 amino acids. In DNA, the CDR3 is TGTGCCAGCAGCTTCAGGGATCGTGATGGCTACACCTTC. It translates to CASSFRDRDGYTF.

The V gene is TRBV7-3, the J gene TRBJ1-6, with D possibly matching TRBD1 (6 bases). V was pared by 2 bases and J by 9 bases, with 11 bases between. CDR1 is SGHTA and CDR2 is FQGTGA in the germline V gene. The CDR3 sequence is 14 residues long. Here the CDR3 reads CASSLGGGGSPLHF. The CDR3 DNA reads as TGTGCCAGCAGCTTAGGTGGGGGCGGTTCACCCCTCCACTTT. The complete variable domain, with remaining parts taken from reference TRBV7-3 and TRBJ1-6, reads GAGVSQTPSNKVTEKGKYVELRCDPISGHTALYWYRQSLGQGPEFLIYFQGTGAADDSGLPNDRFFAVRPEGSVSTLKIQRTERGDSAVYLCASSLGGGGSPLHFGNGTRLTVT.

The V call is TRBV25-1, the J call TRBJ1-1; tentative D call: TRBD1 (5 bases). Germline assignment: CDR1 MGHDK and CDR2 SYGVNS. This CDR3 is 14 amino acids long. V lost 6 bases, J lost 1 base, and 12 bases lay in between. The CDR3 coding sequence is TGTGCCAGCAGGGGAGGGGCGAGGAACACTGAAGCTTTCTTT. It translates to CASRGGARNTEAFF.

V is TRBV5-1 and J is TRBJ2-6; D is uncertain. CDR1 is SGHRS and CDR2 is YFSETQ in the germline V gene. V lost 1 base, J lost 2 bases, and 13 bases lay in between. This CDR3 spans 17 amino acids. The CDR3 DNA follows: TGCGCCAGCAGCTTGAACAGTCTGGGCACTGGGGCCAACGTCCTGACTTTC. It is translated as CASSLNSLGTGANVLTF. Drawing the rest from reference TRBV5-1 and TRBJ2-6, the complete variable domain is KAGVTQTPRYLIKTRGQQVTLSCSPISGHRSVSWYQQTPGQGLQFLFEYFSETQRNKGNFPGRFSGRQFSNSRSEMNVSTLELGDSALYLCASSLNSLGTGANVLTFGAGSRLTVL.

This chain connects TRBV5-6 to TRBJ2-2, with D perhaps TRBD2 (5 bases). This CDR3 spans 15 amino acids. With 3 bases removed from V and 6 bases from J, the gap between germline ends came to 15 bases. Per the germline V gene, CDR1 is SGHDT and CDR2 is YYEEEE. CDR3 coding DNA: TGTGCCAGCAGCTGGTTGAGGAGAGGGCCCGGGGAGCTGTTTTTT. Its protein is CASSWLRRGPGELFF. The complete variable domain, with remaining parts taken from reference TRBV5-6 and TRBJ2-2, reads DAGVTQSPTHLIKTRGQQVTLRCSPKSGHDTVSWYQQALGQGPQFIFQYYEEEERQRGNFPDRFSGHQFPNYSSELNVNALLLGDSALYLCASSWLRRGPGELFFGEGSRLTVL.

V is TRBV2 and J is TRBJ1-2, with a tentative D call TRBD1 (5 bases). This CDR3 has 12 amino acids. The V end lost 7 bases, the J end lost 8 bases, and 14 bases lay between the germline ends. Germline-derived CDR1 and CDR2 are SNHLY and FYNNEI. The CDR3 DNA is TGTGCCAGCAATCAGGGCCTCAGGGGCTACACCTTC. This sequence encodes CASNQGLRGYTF.

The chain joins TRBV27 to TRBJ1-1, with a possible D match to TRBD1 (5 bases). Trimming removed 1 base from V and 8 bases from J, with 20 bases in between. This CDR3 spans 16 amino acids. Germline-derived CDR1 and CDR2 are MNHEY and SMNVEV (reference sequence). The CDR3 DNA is TGTGCCAGCAGTTTATACGGGGGGGATTACGGAGAAGAAGCTTTCTTT. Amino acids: CASSLYGGDYGEEAFF.

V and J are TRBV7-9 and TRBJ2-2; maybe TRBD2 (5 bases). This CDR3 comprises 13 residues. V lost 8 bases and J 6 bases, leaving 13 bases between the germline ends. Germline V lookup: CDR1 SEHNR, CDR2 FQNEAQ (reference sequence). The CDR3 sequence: CASRGMGPGELFF. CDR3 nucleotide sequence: TGTGCCAGCCGAGGGATGGGCCCCGGGGAGCTGTTTTTT.

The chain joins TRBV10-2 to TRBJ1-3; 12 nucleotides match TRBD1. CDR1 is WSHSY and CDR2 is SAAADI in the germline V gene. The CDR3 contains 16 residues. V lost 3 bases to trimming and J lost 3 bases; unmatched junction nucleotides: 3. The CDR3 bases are TGCGCCAGCAGTGAAGGGACAGGGGGCGGTGGAAACACCATATATTTT. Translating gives CASSEGTGGGGNTIYF.